This TCR beta chain emerged from a study of T cell responses to AZD1222 COVID-19 vaccine. V was pared by 4 bases and J by 5 bases, with 15 bases between. Germline CDR1 SGHRS, CDR2 YFSETQ. The CDR3 extends over 14 amino acids. Assay used: immunoSEQ multiplex PCR; TCRdb lists only in-frame clones, some missing. The sample includes 89,000 or so clones, over 75% of them seen just once. The material was peripheral blood, obtained on day 0 of AZD1222 vaccination. The genes are TRBV5-1 and TRBJ2-5; TRBD1 or TRBD2 may be the D gene (5 bases each). This receptor was obtained from an adult in good health. CDR3 residues: CASSVDTGLETQYF. The DNA for the CDR3 is TGCGCCAGCAGCGTGGACACGGGGCTCGAGACCCAGTACTTC.